The rows below give T cell receptor beta chains drawn from one sample of a study of blood T cell repertoires in COVID-19. Clones were sequenced by immunoSEQ multiplex PCR, and TCRdb holds only the in-frame ones, with some missing. Here the sample spans 75,000 to 85,000 clones, roughly 90% being singletons. Sequencing was done on a sample of peripheral blood. The origin of the receptors is a human donor in a cohort sampled during active COVID-19. Both conserved end residues are part of each CDR3. Size values are once, few and many counts, or a class for expanded clones, and some rows have none.

v_gene	abundance	j_gene	CDR3aa
TRBV7-9	.	TRBJ2-7	CASSLGLAGPHEQYF
TRBV29-1	.	TRBJ2-7	CSVEDYEGTGRYEQYF
TRBV28	.	TRBJ2-3	CASSFSGVSDTQYF
TRBV7-8	.	TRBJ2-3	CASSYTPGADTQYF
TRBV24-1	once	TRBJ2-7	CATSDNHRTSSYEQYF
TRBV7-3	.	TRBJ2-7	CASSLQTGVEQYF
TRBV4-1	.	TRBJ1-4	CASSQDLTPGYEKLFF
TRBV7-2	.	TRBJ2-7	CASSFTAGDYEQYF
TRBV3-1/TRBV3-2	.	TRBJ2-7	CASSQGRQSSYEQYF
TRBV6-6	.	TRBJ1-4	CASSRAEGDEKLFF
TRBV5-6	few	TRBJ1-1	CASSILLATNTEAFF